The 28 T cell receptor beta chains below come from one sample, sequenced in a study of blood T cell repertoires in COVID-19. The table came from immunoSEQ multiplex PCR; TCRdb's copy has only in-frame clones and leaves some out. This sample carries 200,000 to 300,000 clones, 87% of them seen once, and the ten largest clones take around 7.2%. Sequencing was done on a sample of peripheral blood. These receptors all come from a man in his 60s who had recovered from COVID-19.

This clone has a handful of counts. The chain uses TRBV6-5 and TRBJ1-1; perhaps TRBD1 as D (5 bases). Germline-derived CDR1 and CDR2 are MNHEY and SVGAGI. CDR3 length: 13 amino acids. V lost 9 bases to trimming and J lost 0 bases, with 11 bases between them. In nucleotides, the CDR3 is TGTGCCAGTTACAGGCTTTTGAACACTGAAGCTTTCTTT. This encodes CASYRLLNTEAFF.

V and J are TRBV5-6 and TRBJ2-7; D may be TRBD1 (6 bases). V gave up 0 bases and J gave up 3 bases, with 10 bases separating them. CDR1 and CDR2 from the germline V gene are SGHDT and YYEEEE. The CDR3 has 14 residues. The chain's CDR3 is CASSLVQGIYEQYF. CDR3 DNA sequence: TGTGCCAGCAGCTTGGTCCAGGGGATCTACGAGCAGTACTTC. Together with reference TRBV5-6 and TRBJ2-7, the CDR3 gives the full variable domain: DAGVTQSPTHLIKTRGQQVTLRCSPKSGHDTVSWYQQALGQGPQFIFQYYEEEERQRGNFPDRFSGHQFPNYSSELNVNALLLGDSALYLCASSLVQGIYEQYFGPGTRLTVT.

This rearrangement joins TRBV7-2 to TRBJ2-7; TRBD1 matches 8 bases. Looked up from germline, CDR1 is SGHTA and CDR2 is FQGNSA. Trimming removed 6 bases from V and 2 bases from J; junction bases left unmatched: 6. This CDR3 contains 14 residues. The CDR3, as DNA: TGTGCCAGCAGTAGATGGACAGGGACCTACGAGCAGTACTTC. This encodes CASSRWTGTYEQYF.

The chain combines TRBV27 with TRBJ2-5; 9 bases are a match to TRBD2. Per germline, CDR1 MNHEY and CDR2 SMNVEV (reference sequence). CDR3 length: 14 residues. The trim removed 6 bases at V and 1 base at J, leaving 3 bases unmatched. The CDR3 is CASRAGGSQETQYF. The CDR3 coding sequence is TGTGCCAGCAGGGCGGGGGGGAGCCAAGAGACCCAGTACTTC.

The chain uses TRBV9 and TRBJ2-1, with a possible D match to TRBD2 (6 bases). Germline lookup yields CDR1 SGDLS and CDR2 YYNGEE. The CDR3 has 15 residues. V dropped 0 bases and J dropped 3 bases, with 10 bases sitting between them. CDR3 sequence (DNA): TGTGCCAGCAGCGTAGGGGGACTCCACTACAATGAGCAGTTCTTC. Translating gives CASSVGGLHYNEQFF. Combining the CDR3 with reference TRBV9 and TRBJ2-1 gives the whole variable domain DSGVTQTPKHLITATGQRVTLRCSPRSGDLSVYWYQQSLDQGLQFLIQYYNGEERAKGNILERFSAQQFPDLHSELNLSSLELGDSALYFCASSVGGLHYNEQFFGPGTRLTVL.

The chain uses TRBV30 and TRBJ2-6; a possible D gene is TRBD2 (6 bases). Trimming took off 3 bases at V and 2 bases at J, with 8 bases between the two ends. Germline CDR1 is GTSNPN and CDR2 is SVGIG (reference sequence). This CDR3 spans 14 amino acids. The CDR3 DNA reads as TGTGCCTGGAGGGGAGGAGCTGGGGCCAACGTCCTGACTTTC. Amino acids: CAWRGGAGANVLTF.

J is TRBJ1-4 and V is TRBV5-6, with 8 bases that match TRBD1. Germline loops: CDR1 SGHDT, CDR2 YYEEEE. CDR3 size: 14 residues. Trimming at V came to 4 bases and at J to 6 bases, leaving 5 bases not matched to a gene. The CDR3 is CASSLTGGDEKLFF. The CDR3 DNA sequence: TGTGCCAGCAGCCTAACAGGGGGTGATGAAAAACTGTTTTTT.

The DNA of the CDR3 is TGTGCCAGCAGCCTCCACCTCGCGGGTACCACAGATACGCAGTATTTT. It specifies CASSLHLAGTTDTQYF. The chain uses TRBV7-9 and TRBJ2-3; maybe TRBD2 (5 bases). The CDR3 totals 16 residues. Germline V gives CDR1 SEHNR, CDR2 FQNEAQ (reference sequence). Deletions cut 5 bases from V and 2 bases from J, with 17 bases between. Variable domain in full (rest from reference TRBV7-9 and TRBJ2-3): DTGVSQNPRHKITKRGQNVTFRCDPISEHNRLYWYRQTLGQGPEFLTYFQNEAQLEKSRLLSDRFSAERPKGSFSTLEIQRTEQGDSAMYLCASSLHLAGTTDTQYFGPGTRLTVL.

This clone has only one observation. This chain joins TRBV5-1 and TRBJ2-7, with 8 positions matching TRBD2. The CDR3 is 15 amino acids. Unmatched junction bases numbered 10, after V lost 3 bases and J lost 5 bases. Germline V gives CDR1 SGHRS, CDR2 YFSETQ. The CDR3 region is CASSSVGGVAHEQYF. CDR3 nucleotides: TGCGCCAGCAGCTCGGTCGGGGGGGTTGCCCACGAGCAGTACTTC.

DNA of the CDR3: TGTGCCAGCAGCCCCCGGGACACCTTTGAAAAACTGTTTTTT. Amino acid sequence: CASSPRDTFEKLFF. This chain uses TRBV21-1 with TRBJ1-4; TRBD1, as called in the table, went unchecked against the DNA. TRBV21-1 is labeled a pseudogene. There are 14 residues in the CDR3.

This clone was seen a single time. The chain is built from TRBV12-5 and TRBJ1-3; maybe TRBD1 (6 bases). The V gene's germline CDR1 is LGHNT and CDR2 FRNRAP. Trimming took 2 bases from V and 4 from J, leaving 6 bases between them. The CDR3 length is 13 residues. CDR3 coding DNA: TGTGCTAGTGGTTTGACAGGGGGAAACACCATATATTTT. This codes for CASGLTGGNTIYF.

The chain couples TRBV29-1 to TRBJ2-6, with 7 bases lining up with TRBD1. This CDR3 has 18 residues. Per the germline V gene, CDR1 is SQVTM and CDR2 is ANQGSEA. V was clipped by 6 bases and J by 2 bases; unmatched bases: 16. The DNA of the CDR3 is TGCAGCGTCGCGAATTACAGGGGACCTCTTACTGGGGCCAACGTCCTGACTTTC. It specifies CSVANYRGPLTGANVLTF.

This chain links TRBV5-1 with TRBJ2-1; 10 positions match TRBD1. The CDR3 is made up of 15 amino acids. Germline values: CDR1 SGHRS, CDR2 YFSETQ. Trimming removed 4 bases from V and 2 bases from J; junction bases left unmatched: 3. In nucleotides, the CDR3 is TGCGCCAGCAGCATAGGACAGGGGGCCTACAATGAGCAGTTCTTC. This encodes CASSIGQGAYNEQFF.

Remarks on this clone: This specimen includes other DNA sequences encoding the same CDR3. The chain joins TRBV6-5 to TRBJ2-4, with 7 bases fitting TRBD1. The germline CDR1 and CDR2 sequences are MNHEY and SVGAGI. The CDR3 runs to 15 residues. The ends lost 5 bases at V and 0 bases at J; junction bases unmatched: 4. For the CDR3, the DNA is TGTGCCAGCAGTAGGGGACAGCTAGCCAAAAACATTCAGTACTTC. The encoded protein is CASSRGQLAKNIQYF.

The rearrangement uses TRBV5-1 and TRBJ1-2, with no clear D. V was clipped by 1 base and J by 4 bases, with 20 bases between them. Germline lookup yields CDR1 SGHRS and CDR2 YFSETQ. CDR3 size: 17 residues. CDR3 amino acids: CASSLSDTNSGLYGYTF. The CDR3 bases are TGCGCCAGCAGCTTGTCAGATACTAACTCCGGCCTCTATGGCTACACCTTC.

The rearrangement links TRBV7-9 to TRBJ2-3; D is possibly TRBD2 (5 bases). This CDR3 is built from 14 residues. Deletions cut 2 bases from V and 6 bases from J, with 12 bases between. The germline gives CDR1 SEHNR, CDR2 FQNEAQ (reference sequence). CDR3 bases: TGTGCCAGCAGCTTAAGCCGGGGTTGGGATACGCAGTATTTT. Protein sequence: CASSLSRGWDTQYF.

V and J are TRBV14 and TRBJ2-3, with TRBD1 as a possible D gene (5 bases). Trimming took off 0 bases at V and 0 bases at J, with 16 bases between the two ends. Germline V gives CDR1 SGHDN, CDR2 FVKESK. CDR3 length: 18 amino acids. The CDR3 sequence is CASSQDHGDSLSTDTQYF. CDR3 nucleotide sequence: TGTGCCAGCAGCCAAGATCATGGCGACAGTCTAAGCACAGATACGCAGTATTTT.

The V call is TRBV5-4, the J call TRBJ1-4, with D unresolved. Deletions cut 4 bases from V and 5 bases from J, with 12 bases between. The CDR3 totals 14 residues. Germline V lookup: CDR1 SGHNT, CDR2 YYREEE (reference sequence). CDR3 sequence reads: CASSKDSQNEKLFF. The CDR3 nucleotides are TGTGCCAGCAGCAAGGACTCCCAAAATGAAAAACTGTTTTTT.

This chain links TRBV18 with TRBJ2-3, with D perhaps TRBD1 (5 bases). CDR1 and CDR2 (germline): KGHSH, LQKENI. The CDR3 runs 14 residues. Trimming cost V 6 bases and J 1 base, with 11 bases left between them. The CDR3 coding sequence is TGTGCCAGCTCCTCAAAGACAGGCACAGATACGCAGTATTTT. This gives the protein CASSSKTGTDTQYF.

DNA for the CDR3: TGTGCCAGTAGTAACGCTCAATACCCCCTCCCAGGGACAGCTAACTATGGCTACACCTTC. Translated, it gives CASSNAQYPLPGTANYGYTF. The chain employs TRBV19 and TRBJ1-2; 7 bases are a match to TRBD1. The germline gives CDR1 LNHDA, CDR2 SQIVND (reference sequence). This CDR3 region has 20 residues. Germline trimming cut 4 bases from V and 0 bases from J; bases unmatched to any gene: 20.

The chain uses TRBV24-1 and TRBJ2-5; 7 nucleotides align to TRBD1. The CDR3 totals 15 residues. With 0 bases clipped from V and 3 bases from J, the junction kept 3 bases outside the gene matches. Germline loops: CDR1 KGHDR, CDR2 SFDVKD. The CDR3 DNA sequence: TGTGCCACCAGTGATTTGCGGACAGGAAAAGAGACCCAGTACTTC. Residues: CATSDLRTGKETQYF.

This chain links TRBV10-3 with TRBJ1-2; D is uncertain. Per the germline V gene, CDR1 is ENHRY and CDR2 is SYGVKD. This CDR3 is 13 amino acids long. Trimming removed 4 bases at V and 6 bases at J, with 12 bases between. The CDR3 here is CAISGREVNGYTF. In nucleotides, the CDR3 is TGTGCCATCAGTGGGCGAGAGGTTAATGGCTACACCTTC.

The V and J genes are TRBV15 and TRBJ2-7, with TRBD1 matching 8 bases. This CDR3 region has 15 residues. J was trimmed by 6 bases and V by 1 base; bases with no gene match: 8. The germline CDR1 and CDR2 sequences are LNHNV and YYDKDF (reference sequence). CDR3 coding DNA: TGTGCCACCAGCAGAGGGGGGGCAGGGGGCGGCGAGCAGTACGTC. This encodes CATSRGGAGGGEQYV.

The rearrangement links TRBV6-1 to TRBJ1-5; perhaps TRBD1 as D (5 bases). This CDR3 contains 15 residues. Trimming pared 10 bases from V and 1 base from J, leaving 17 bases between. Per the germline V gene, CDR1 is MNHNS and CDR2 is SASEGT. The CDR3 protein is CATVTGASSNQPQHF. CDR3 nucleotides: TGTGCCACCGTCACAGGTGCCAGCAGCAATCAGCCCCAGCATTTT.

The J gene is TRBJ1-5, the V gene TRBV3-1 (or the pseudogene TRBV3-2); D is uncertain. Germline lookup yields CDR1 LGHDT and CDR2 YNNKEL (reference sequence). The ends were cut back, 0 bases at V and 1 base at J, with 7 bases in the middle. CDR3 length equals 15 residues. The CDR3 DNA follows: TGTGCCAGCAGCCAAGAGGGAGGGAGCAATCAGCCCCAGCATTTT. Residues: CASSQEGGSNQPQHF.

J is TRBJ2-3 and V is TRBV11-2, with TRBD2 identical over 9 bases. V gave up 1 base and J gave up 4 bases; unmatched junction bases: 6. CDR1 is SGHAT and CDR2 is FQNNGV in the germline V gene. This CDR3 spans 16 amino acids. CDR3 sequence: CASSLVSPSGADTQYF. The DNA for the CDR3 is TGTGCCAGCAGCTTAGTAAGTCCTAGCGGGGCAGATACGCAGTATTTT.

The chain has TRBV5-1 and TRBJ1-1; tentative D call: TRBD1 (6 bases). The germline CDR1 and CDR2 sequences are SGHRS and YFSETQ. Trimming pared 1 base from V and 3 bases from J, leaving 7 bases between. The CDR3 sequence is 13 residues long. CDR3 amino acids: CASSLNRDTEAFF. In DNA form, the CDR3 reads TGCGCCAGCAGCTTGAACAGGGACACTGAAGCTTTCTTT.

The chain employs TRBV4-2 and TRBJ1-2, with TRBD1 identical over 7 bases. Germline assignment: CDR1 LGHNA and CDR2 YNFKEQ. The CDR3 has 14 amino acids. Trimming at V came to 4 bases and at J to 7 bases, leaving 9 bases not matched to a gene. The chain's CDR3 is CASSRVGQLGGYTF. In DNA form, the CDR3 reads TGTGCCAGCAGCCGAGTGGGACAGCTTGGTGGCTACACCTTC.